This T cell receptor beta chain was identified in a study of CD8+CD57+ T cells in acquired aplastic anemia. The patients chosen for sequencing had shown expansion of CD8+CD57+ cells (detected by flow cytometry). The CDR3 totals 15 residues. J was trimmed by 4 bases and V by 5 bases; bases with no gene match: 10. The germline CDR1 and CDR2 sequences are LNHDA and SQIVND (reference sequence). Template material for TCR beta VDJ and CDR3 profiling consisted of genomic DNA. MiXCR, applied by TCRdb to the reads, yields one record per CDR3 protein. The sample shows roughly 160,000 distinct CDR3 sequences, 71% of them seen only once.

V and J are TRBV19 and TRBJ1-1, with 7 bases aligning to TRBD1. This TCR was sampled from a human donor with aplastic anemia. Input material: sorted CD4+, CD8+, or CD8+CD57+ T cells (not recorded which) from PBMCs. CDR3 in DNA: TGTGCCAGTAGTTACACGGGGCCAGGGGGCACTGAAGCTTTCTTT. Its protein is CASSYTGPGGTEAFF.